This T cell receptor beta chain was recovered during a study of cytomegalovirus exposure and HLA in healthy donors. Study-wide results and limits: Generally TCR sequences proved uncommon, though certain public TCRs appeared in numerous donors.

With respect to this clone: Its target is not known.

TCRdb's table, derived via immunoSEQ multiplex PCR, lists solely in-frame clones and lacks some. The data hold about 400,000 clones, with 86% observed a single time. The CDR3 totals 14 residues. CDR1 is MNHEY, CDR2 SMNVEV, per germline (reference sequence). With 6 bases removed from V and 4 bases from J, the gap between germline ends came to 13 bases. Sequencing was performed on PBMCs. The chain combines TRBV27 with TRBJ1-5; maybe TRBD1 (5 bases). The TCR comes from a woman aged 18-30 years in good health and CMV-seronegative. CDR3 loop: CASRSLGGNQPQHF. DNA of the CDR3: TGTGCCAGCAGATCCCTCGGGGGTAATCAGCCCCAGCATTTT.